One and the same sample provided the 16 T cell receptor beta chains below, sequenced in a study of blood T cell repertoires in COVID-19. Some clones are missing from TCRdb's copy, which holds only in-frame ones; the method was immunoSEQ multiplex PCR. The table lists about 230,000 clones, over 70% of them singletons. Sample: peripheral blood. All receptors derive from a woman of 80 years or more with acute or convalescent COVID-19.

The gene calls are TRBV19 and TRBJ1-5; a weak D match, TRBD1 (6 bases). The germline V gene encodes CDR1 LNHDA and CDR2 SQIVND (reference sequence). Trimming pared 6 bases from V and 0 bases from J, leaving 12 bases between. The CDR3 loop spans 15 amino acids. CDR3 loop: CASRRTASSNQPQHF. CDR3 bases: TGTGCCAGTAGAAGGACAGCTTCTAGCAATCAGCCCCAGCATTTT.

The J gene is TRBJ2-2, the V gene TRBV6-4; 8 bases agree with TRBD1. CDR1 is MRHNA, CDR2 SNTAGT, per germline. Losses at the gene ends were 4 bases for V and 6 bases for J; bases not matched to a gene: 4. This CDR3 contains 14 residues. The CDR3 is CASSADRAAGELFF. In DNA form, the CDR3 reads TGTGCCAGCAGTGCGGACAGGGCGGCCGGGGAGCTGTTTTTT.

This chain joins TRBV6-5 and TRBJ2-2; possible D gene TRBD1, 6 bases. The CDR3 runs to 15 residues. Per the germline V gene, CDR1 is MNHEY and CDR2 is SVGAGI. V lost 6 bases to trimming and J lost 6 bases, with 17 bases between them. DNA for the CDR3: TGTGCCAGCAGCTTGGACAGCCAAGGCGCCGGGGAGCTGTTTTTT. Its translation is CASSLDSQGAGELFF.

This chain uses TRBV24-1 with TRBJ2-3; 15 positions match TRBD2. The germline CDR1 and CDR2 sequences are KGHDR and SFDVKD. V shed 5 bases, J shed 6 bases, and the junction held 2 bases outside the gene matches. The CDR3 length is 15 residues. The CDR3: CATSGTSGGADTQYF. In DNA, the CDR3 is TGTGCCACCAGTGGGACTAGCGGGGGGGCGGATACGCAGTATTTT.

V usage is TRBV6-1 and J usage is TRBJ1-1; tentatively, D is TRBD1 (6 bases). V lost 4 bases to trimming and J lost 2 bases, with 23 bases between them. CDR3 length: 18 amino acids. In germline, CDR1 is MNHNS, CDR2 SASEGT. CDR3 in DNA: TGTGCCAGCAGTGTGGCATCTACGTCAGGGGAGCTTAACACTGAAGCTTTCTTT. Protein product: CASSVASTSGELNTEAFF.

J is TRBJ2-7 and V is TRBV9; 8 bases are a match to TRBD2. The CDR3 has 17 amino acids. Germline V gene lookup returns CDR1 SGDLS and CDR2 YYNGEE. J lost 0 bases, V lost 0 bases, and 8 bases had no gene match. The CDR3, as DNA: TGTGCCAGCAGCGTAGGAACTAGCGGATTATACTCCTACGAGCAGTACTTC. It is translated as CASSVGTSGLYSYEQYF. Supplemented by reference TRBV9 and TRBJ2-7, the full variable domain reads DSGVTQTPKHLITATGQRVTLRCSPRSGDLSVYWYQQSLDQGLQFLIQYYNGEERAKGNILERFSAQQFPDLHSELNLSSLELGDSALYFCASSVGTSGLYSYEQYFGPGTRLTVT.

V and J are TRBV10-3 and TRBJ2-7; D perhaps matches TRBD1 (5 bases). With 8 bases removed from V and 3 bases from J, the gap between germline ends came to 14 bases. Germline values: CDR1 ENHRY, CDR2 SYGVKD. The CDR3 runs to 13 residues. CDR3 sequence: CAIQDPTVYEQYF. CDR3 DNA sequence: TGTGCCATCCAAGACCCGACAGTCTACGAGCAGTACTTC.

This rearrangement joins TRBV12-3 or TRBV12-4 to TRBJ1-5; D uncertain. The CDR3 sequence is 13 residues long. Deletions cut 3 bases from V and 7 bases from J, with 10 bases between. CDR3 nucleotides: TGTGCCAGCAGTTTTTTTTTAGAGCAGCCCCAGCATTTT. It codes for CASSFFLEQPQHF.

J is TRBJ2-1 and V is TRBV27; 7 bases agree with TRBD2. The J segment lost 0 bases and the V segment lost 1 base, leaving 6 bases of the junction unmatched. Germline assignment: CDR1 MNHEY and CDR2 SMNVEV (reference sequence). The CDR3 runs to 17 residues. The CDR3 coding sequence is TGTGCCAGCAGTTTATTCAGCGGGAAGACCTCCTACAATGAGCAGTTCTTC. Residues: CASSLFSGKTSYNEQFF.

V usage is TRBV19 and J usage is TRBJ2-7, with TRBD2 matching 14 bases. V dropped 5 bases and J dropped 5; count of bases not matched to a gene: 8. CDR1 LNHDA and CDR2 SQIVND come from the germline V gene (reference sequence). The CDR3 runs to 16 residues. CDR3 amino acids: CASSSRTSGRIHEQYF. CDR3 coding DNA: TGTGCCAGTAGTTCAAGGACTAGCGGGAGGATCCACGAGCAGTACTTC.

The count of this clone is one. The J gene is TRBJ2-5, the V gene TRBV7-2; 11 nucleotides agree with TRBD1. V lost 1 base, J lost 5 bases, and 6 bases stayed unmatched. Germline V gene sequence: CDR1 SGHTA, CDR2 FQGNSA. This CDR3 is 16 amino acids long. CDR3 loop: CASSLDRTGGRETQYF. The CDR3 DNA reads TGTGCCAGCAGCTTAGACCGGACAGGGGGCCGGGAGACCCAGTACTTC.

The V gene is TRBV19, the J gene TRBJ2-2, with 12 bases lining up with TRBD2. V shed 9 bases, J shed 0 bases, and the junction held 8 bases outside the gene matches. CDR3 length: 17 residues. In germline, CDR1 is LNHDA, CDR2 SQIVND (reference sequence). The CDR3 protein is CASKLAGGRSNTGELFF. For the CDR3, the DNA is TGTGCCAGCAAACTAGCGGGAGGCCGCTCGAACACCGGGGAGCTGTTTTTT.

This clone was detected only once. The chain has TRBV5-1 and TRBJ1-2; 11 nucleotides line up with TRBD1. CDR3 length equals 17 residues. CDR1 is SGHRS and CDR2 is YFSETQ in the germline V gene. J was trimmed by 1 base and V by 3 bases; bases with no gene match: 8. The CDR3 loop is CASSSRTGGTVNYGYTF. CDR3 DNA sequence: TGCGCCAGCAGCTCCCGGACAGGGGGCACTGTTAACTATGGCTACACCTTC.

Many counts were recorded for this clone. J is TRBJ2-7 and V is TRBV10-3, with D maybe TRBD1 (6 bases). Germline lookup yields CDR1 ENHRY and CDR2 SYGVKD. The CDR3 loop spans 17 amino acids. V lost 3 bases and J lost 7, with 25 bases in between. The CDR3 nucleotides are TGTGCCATCAGTGACATGGGGGCAGGCCAAAACCTCAGGGAGCAGTACTTC. Encoded protein: CAISDMGAGQNLREQYF.

The rearrangement uses TRBV5-1 and TRBJ1-4; 9 bases are a match to TRBD1. This CDR3 has 15 residues. V was pared by 4 bases and J by 2 bases, with 3 bases of the junction left unmatched. In germline, CDR1 is SGHRS, CDR2 YFSETQ. The DNA for the CDR3 is TGCGCCAGCAGCCCACAGGGGGCCACTAATGAAAAACTGTTTTTT. This encodes CASSPQGATNEKLFF.

This clone was detected only once. This rearrangement joins TRBV6-4 to TRBJ1-1; a weak D match, TRBD1 (5 bases). From germline, CDR1 is MRHNA and CDR2 SNTAGT. Trimming shortened V by 4 bases and J by 1 base, and 7 bases separated the two germline ends. The CDR3 is made up of 13 amino acids. This CDR3 reads CASSAGQNTEAFF. The CDR3 DNA follows: TGTGCCAGCAGTGCAGGACAGAACACTGAAGCTTTCTTT.